The entry below gives a single TCR beta chain sequence along with its context. Profiled with immunoSEQ multiplex PCR; TCRdb holds only in-frame clones, not every one. The sample records about 400,000 clones, approximately 86% being singletons. Germline CDR1 is SNHLY and CDR2 is FYNNEI. The CDR3 has 14 amino acids. The V and J ends lost 7 bases and 5 bases respectively, with 14 bases between them. Patients from Seattle were sampled longitudinally, starting during active infection. This entry belongs to a study of blood T cell repertoires in COVID-19. Study in general: Acute and convalescent COVID-19 samples came from the United States, Italy and Spain.

The sequence derives from a woman aged 60-70 years with COVID-19, enrolled during active disease. The sample was peripheral blood. The chain joins TRBV2 to TRBJ2-2, with D possibly matching TRBD1 (6 bases). The CDR3 region is CASTNRARTGELFF. DNA of the CDR3: TGTGCCAGCACGAACAGGGCACGGACCGGGGAGCTGTTTTTT.